Listed below are T cell receptor beta chains from one sample, sequenced in a study of blood T cell repertoires in COVID-19. TCRdb keeps only in-frame clones here, not all; method: immunoSEQ multiplex PCR. The sample holds 50,000 to 60,000 clones, under 90% seen once. What was sequenced was peripheral blood. The receptor set was obtained from a man at least 80 years old with active or convalescent COVID-19. Both conserved end residues are part of each CDR3. Fields, in order: J gene, D gene, CDR3 length, V gene, clone size, CDR3 DNA, CDR3 protein. D genes are given only for firm matches. Not all rows give a size; the values are once, few, many and, for expanded clones, a class.

j_call: TRBJ1-3; d_call: .; cdr3_length: 15; v_call: TRBV5-1; clone_size: .; cdr3_nt: TGCGCCAGCAGCTTGCAGGGTAGCTCTGGAAACACCATATATTTT; cdr3_aa: CASSLQGSSGNTIYF
j_call: TRBJ2-5; d_call: TRBD1; cdr3_length: 15; v_call: TRBV3-1/TRBV3-2; clone_size: .; cdr3_nt: TGTGCCAGCAGCCAAGATTTCAGGGGGCAAGAGACCCAGTACTTC; cdr3_aa: CASSQDFRGQETQYF
j_call: TRBJ2-7; d_call: TRBD2; cdr3_length: 16; v_call: TRBV19; clone_size: few; cdr3_nt: TGTGCCAGTAGTACACGCGGGCGGGGGGTCGAAGACGAGCAGTACTTC; cdr3_aa: CASSTRGRGVEDEQYF
j_call: TRBJ2-3; d_call: .; cdr3_length: 12; v_call: TRBV19; clone_size: .; cdr3_nt: TGTGCCAGTAGTGGTCAGGGAAATACGCAGTATTTT; cdr3_aa: CASSGQGNTQYF
j_call: TRBJ2-3; d_call: .; cdr3_length: 18; v_call: TRBV4-3; clone_size: .; cdr3_nt: TGCGCCAGCAGCCAAGATTGGGCGACTAGAGATGGCACAGATACGCAGTATTTT; cdr3_aa: CASSQDWATRDGTDTQYF
j_call: TRBJ2-3; d_call: TRBD2; cdr3_length: 16; v_call: TRBV7-6; clone_size: few; cdr3_nt: TGTGCCAGCAGCTTATTCAGCGGGGGGAACCCAGATACGCAGTATTTT; cdr3_aa: CASSLFSGGNPDTQYF
j_call: TRBJ1-1; d_call: .; cdr3_length: 13; v_call: TRBV2; clone_size: .; cdr3_nt: TGTGCCAGCAGCCCAGAGGGAAACACTGAAGCTTTCTTT; cdr3_aa: CASSPEGNTEAFF
j_call: TRBJ2-5; d_call: .; cdr3_length: 13; v_call: TRBV28; clone_size: once; cdr3_nt: TGTGCCAGCAGTTTGGGGGGTCAAGAGACCCAGTACTTC; cdr3_aa: CASSLGGQETQYF
j_call: TRBJ2-7; d_call: .; cdr3_length: 14; v_call: TRBV11-1; clone_size: .; cdr3_nt: TGTGCCAGCCACGGACCGGGGTCTTCCTACGAGCAGTACTTC; cdr3_aa: CASHGPGSSYEQYF
j_call: TRBJ1-2; d_call: .; cdr3_length: 13; v_call: TRBV7-8; clone_size: .; cdr3_nt: TGTGCCAGCACCCTGAGGGCGTTCTATGGCTACACCTTC; cdr3_aa: CASTLRAFYGYTF
j_call: TRBJ2-1; d_call: .; cdr3_length: 16; v_call: TRBV29-1; clone_size: .; cdr3_nt: TGCAGCGTCACGGGGATAGCTACCCTTTCCTACAATGAGCAGTTCTTC; cdr3_aa: CSVTGIATLSYNEQFF
j_call: TRBJ2-2; d_call: .; cdr3_length: 15; v_call: TRBV2; clone_size: .; cdr3_nt: TGTGCCAGCAGTGAAAACCCAGCGAACACCGGGGAGCTGTTTTTT; cdr3_aa: CASSENPANTGELFF
j_call: TRBJ2-3; d_call: .; cdr3_length: 15; v_call: TRBV5-8; clone_size: few; cdr3_nt: TGTGCCAGCAGCTTGGGGAGGAAAGCCACAGATACGCAGTATTTT; cdr3_aa: CASSLGRKATDTQYF
j_call: TRBJ2-7; d_call: TRBD2; cdr3_length: 15; v_call: TRBV5-1; clone_size: .; cdr3_nt: TGCGCCAGCAGCTGGACTAGCGGGAGTATCTACGAGCAGTACTTC; cdr3_aa: CASSWTSGSIYEQYF
j_call: TRBJ2-3; d_call: TRBD2; cdr3_length: 16; v_call: TRBV5-1; clone_size: .; cdr3_nt: TGCGCCAGCAGCTTTTTGCCCAGCGGGGCCACAGATACGCAGTATTTT; cdr3_aa: CASSFLPSGATDTQYF
j_call: TRBJ1-5; d_call: .; cdr3_length: 16; v_call: TRBV18; clone_size: .; cdr3_nt: TGTGCCAGCTCCCTGCGCGTCAGGGGTAGCAATCAGCCCCAGCATTTT; cdr3_aa: CASSLRVRGSNQPQHF
j_call: TRBJ2-1; d_call: TRBD1; cdr3_length: 15; v_call: TRBV5-1; clone_size: .; cdr3_nt: TGCGCCAGCAGCTTGGCCGGGACAGGGGTAAATGAGCAGTTCTTC; cdr3_aa: CASSLAGTGVNEQFF
j_call: TRBJ2-4; d_call: .; cdr3_length: 8; v_call: TRBV28; clone_size: .; cdr3_nt: TGTGCCACCCCGGTGGAGTACTTC; cdr3_aa: CATPVEYF
j_call: TRBJ2-5; d_call: TRBD1; cdr3_length: 14; v_call: TRBV29-1; clone_size: .; cdr3_nt: TGCAGCGTTGAATGGCAGGGGGCGACGGGGACCCAGTACTTC; cdr3_aa: CSVEWQGATGTQYF
j_call: TRBJ1-6; d_call: .; cdr3_length: 15; v_call: TRBV6-5; clone_size: .; cdr3_nt: TGTGCCAGCAGTAACCAGGGACTGACGAATTCACCCCTCCACTTT; cdr3_aa: CASSNQGLTNSPLHF
j_call: TRBJ2-2; d_call: .; cdr3_length: 16; v_call: TRBV24-1; clone_size: .; cdr3_nt: TGTGCCACCAGTGTCCGCGGACAGACCCAAAGGGGGGAGCTGTTTTTT; cdr3_aa: CATSVRGQTQRGELFF
j_call: TRBJ1-2; d_call: .; cdr3_length: 12; v_call: TRBV7-2; clone_size: .; cdr3_nt: TGTGCCAGCACCGAAGGGGCCTATGGCTACACCTTC; cdr3_aa: CASTEGAYGYTF
j_call: TRBJ1-1; d_call: TRBD1; cdr3_length: 14; v_call: TRBV30; clone_size: .; cdr3_nt: TGTGCCTGGAGTGATTGGACAGGGGGCACTGAAGCTTTCTTT; cdr3_aa: CAWSDWTGGTEAFF
j_call: TRBJ2-5; d_call: .; cdr3_length: 15; v_call: TRBV13; clone_size: once; cdr3_nt: TGTGCCAGCAGCCGCCGGGGATCAAGGGAAGAGACCCAGTACTTC; cdr3_aa: CASSRRGSREETQYF
j_call: TRBJ2-1; d_call: TRBD2; cdr3_length: 14; v_call: TRBV6-2/TRBV6-3; clone_size: .; cdr3_nt: TGTGCCAGCAGTTTCTTAGCGGGAGAGTATGAGCAGTTCTTC; cdr3_aa: CASSFLAGEYEQFF
j_call: TRBJ2-1; d_call: TRBD2; cdr3_length: 14; v_call: TRBV19; clone_size: .; cdr3_nt: TGTGCCAGTATGGCTAGCGGGGGGGTGAATGAGCAGTTCTTC; cdr3_aa: CASMASGGVNEQFF
j_call: TRBJ2-1; d_call: TRBD2; cdr3_length: 17; v_call: TRBV7-2; clone_size: .; cdr3_nt: TGTGCCAGCAGCTTAGCGGCTAGCGGGGGGGCCTACAATGAGCAGTTCTTC; cdr3_aa: CASSLAASGGAYNEQFF